A single sample is the source of the 2 T cell receptor beta chains below, sequenced in a study of blood T cell repertoires in COVID-19. Assay used: immunoSEQ multiplex PCR; TCRdb lists only in-frame clones, some missing. The profile covers 150,000 to 200,000 clones, with 70% to 90% appearing a single time and around 0.77% taken by the ten largest. Sequencing input: PBMCs or T cells enriched from blood (not recorded which). These receptor sequences come from a woman younger than 30 who had recovered from COVID-19.

The chain joins TRBV5-4 to TRBJ1-2; tentatively, D is TRBD1 (5 bases). The CDR3 sequence is 12 residues long. Germline V gives CDR1 SGHNT, CDR2 YYREEE (reference sequence). V was pared by 4 bases and J by 4 bases, with 8 bases between. In nucleotides, the CDR3 is TGTGCCAGCAGCGTCGACAGCTATGGCTACACCTTC. It specifies CASSVDSYGYTF.

The CDR3 nucleotides are TGTGCCAGCAACCAAGTCGGGTCCGTCTACGAGCAGTACTTC. Residues: CASNQVGSVYEQYF. The gene calls are TRBV28 and TRBJ2-7; no firm D call. This CDR3 contains 14 residues. Germline V gene data show CDR1 as MDHEN and CDR2 as SYDVKM. The V gene lost 7 bases and the J gene lost 3 bases, with 16 bases spanning the gap.